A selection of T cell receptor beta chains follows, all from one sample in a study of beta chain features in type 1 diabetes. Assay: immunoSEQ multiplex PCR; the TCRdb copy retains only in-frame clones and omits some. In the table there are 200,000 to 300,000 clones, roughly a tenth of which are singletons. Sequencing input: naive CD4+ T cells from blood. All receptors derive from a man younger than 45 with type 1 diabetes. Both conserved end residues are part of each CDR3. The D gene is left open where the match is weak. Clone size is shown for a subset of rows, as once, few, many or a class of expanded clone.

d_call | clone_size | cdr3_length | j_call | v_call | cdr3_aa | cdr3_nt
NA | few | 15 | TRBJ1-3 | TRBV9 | CASSASGLRGNTIYF | TGTGCCAGCAGCGCGTCGGGGTTGCGGGGAAACACCATATATTTT
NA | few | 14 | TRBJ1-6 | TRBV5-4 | CASSLDRVSSPLHF | TGTGCCAGCAGCTTGGACAGGGTGAGTTCACCCCTCCACTTT
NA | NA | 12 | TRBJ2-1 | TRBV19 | CASSVDRSQRFF | TGTGCCAGTAGTGTAGACAGAAGCCAGCGGTTCTTC
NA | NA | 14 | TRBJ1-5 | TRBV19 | CASRRERSNQPQHF | TGTGCCAGTAGACGGGAGAGGAGCAATCAGCCCCAGCATTTT
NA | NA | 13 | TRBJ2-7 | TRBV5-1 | CASSLTGPYEQYF | TGCGCCAGCAGCTTAACAGGGCCCTACGAGCAGTACTTC
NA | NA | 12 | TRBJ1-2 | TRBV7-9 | CASSPDVSGYTF | TGTGCCAGCAGCCCAGATGTATCTGGCTACACCTTC
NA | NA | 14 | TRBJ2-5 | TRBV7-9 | CASSFVTAQETQYF | TGTGCCAGCAGCTTTGTAACAGCCCAAGAGACCCAGTACTTC
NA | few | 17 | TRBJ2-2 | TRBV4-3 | CASSQDPEGVNTGELFF | TGCGCCAGCAGCCAAGATCCCGAGGGGGTCAACACCGGGGAGCTGTTTTTT
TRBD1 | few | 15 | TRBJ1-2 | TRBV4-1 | CASKATTGGFSGYTF | TGCGCCAGCAAGGCAACAACAGGGGGCTTCTCTGGCTACACCTTC
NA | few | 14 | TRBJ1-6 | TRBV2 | CASSARRVNSPLHF | TGTGCCAGCAGTGCCCGGCGGGTGAATTCACCCCTCCACTTT
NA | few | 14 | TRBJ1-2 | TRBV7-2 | CASSRGGPNYGYTF | TGTGCCAGCAGCCGAGGGGGACCTAACTATGGCTACACCTTC
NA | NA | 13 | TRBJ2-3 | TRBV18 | CASSPTNTDTQYF | TGTGCCAGCTCGCCTACCAACACAGATACGCAGTATTTT
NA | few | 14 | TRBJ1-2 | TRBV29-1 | CSVGFGGSLNGYTF | TGCAGCGTCGGTTTCGGGGGGTCATTGAATGGCTACACCTTC
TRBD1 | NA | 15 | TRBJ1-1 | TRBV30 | CAWSVPQGADTEAFF | TGTGCCTGGAGTGTACCACAGGGGGCCGACACTGAAGCTTTCTTT
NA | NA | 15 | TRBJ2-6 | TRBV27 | CASSFVRSGANVLTF | TGTGCCAGCAGTTTTGTTCGGAGTGGGGCCAACGTCCTGACTTTC
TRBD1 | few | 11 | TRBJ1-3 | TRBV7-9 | CASSRTGVKDF | TGTGCCAGCAGCCGAACAGGGGTCAAGGACTTT
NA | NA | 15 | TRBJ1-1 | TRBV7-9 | CASSLASTMNTEAFF | TGTGCCAGCAGCTTAGCGTCTACGATGAACACTGAAGCTTTCTTT
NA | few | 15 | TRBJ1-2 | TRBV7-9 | CASSPQEGPPYGYTF | TGTGCCAGCAGCCCCCAGGAGGGCCCGCCCTATGGCTACACCTTC
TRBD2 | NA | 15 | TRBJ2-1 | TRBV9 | CASSARLAEANEQFF | TGTGCCAGCAGCGCCCGACTAGCGGAGGCCAATGAGCAGTTCTTC
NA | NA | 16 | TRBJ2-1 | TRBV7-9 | CASSLATGTEFGKQFF | TGTGCCAGCAGCTTAGCAACAGGGACGGAGTTTGGAAAGCAGTTCTTC
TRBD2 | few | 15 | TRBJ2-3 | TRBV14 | CASSQAQLAADTQYF | TGTGCCAGCAGCCAAGCTCAACTAGCGGCAGATACGCAGTATTTT
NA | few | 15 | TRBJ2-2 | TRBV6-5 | CASRKGGDHTGELFF | TGTGCCAGCAGGAAAGGGGGGGATCACACCGGGGAGCTGTTTTTT
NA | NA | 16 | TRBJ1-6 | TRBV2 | CASSVGRVVENSPLHF | TGTGCCAGCAGTGTCGGCAGGGTAGTGGAAAATTCACCCCTCCACTTT
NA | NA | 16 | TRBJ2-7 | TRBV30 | CAWSAPGRGYSYEQYF | TGTGCCTGGAGTGCCCCGGGACGGGGGTACTCCTACGAGCAGTACTTC
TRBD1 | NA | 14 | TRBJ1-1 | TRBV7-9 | CASSLRQGSTEAFF | TGTGCCAGCAGCCTTAGACAGGGGTCGACTGAAGCTTTCTTT
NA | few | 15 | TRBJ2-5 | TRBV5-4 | CASSPEGPGGETQYF | TGTGCCAGCAGCCCGGAGGGTCCAGGGGGGGAGACCCAGTACTTC
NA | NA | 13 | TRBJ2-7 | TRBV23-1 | CVIEARSSYEQYF | TGCGTCATCGAGGCCCGGAGCTCCTACGAGCAGTACTTC